These T cell receptor beta chains were read from a single sample in a study of T cell responses to AZD1222 COVID-19 vaccine. Measured with immunoSEQ multiplex PCR; TCRdb has only the in-frame clones, and not every one. The profile covers around 150,000 clones, with 80% to 95% appearing a single time and 3% to 3.5% taken by the ten largest. This sample comprised peripheral blood, obtained 28 days after the second AZD1222 dose. These receptor sequences come from an adult who received the AZD1222 COVID-19 vaccine. Each CDR3 is given with its conserved first and last residue. Fields, in order: D gene, V gene, clone size, J gene, CDR3 protein, CDR3 DNA. A D gene is named only where the DNA matches it firmly. Size tells how often a clone was seen (once, few, many) or the class of an expanded clone, and some rows leave it out.

>.|TRBV10-3|.|TRBJ1-4
CAISESTGHEKLFF
TGTGCCATCAGTGAGTCTACAGGGCATGAAAAACTGTTTTTT
>TRBD1|TRBV6-1|.|TRBJ1-5
CASSGLLTGASNQPQHF
TGTGCCAGCAGTGGGCTGTTAACAGGGGCTAGCAATCAGCCCCAGCATTTT
>.|TRBV4-2|.|TRBJ2-3
CASSQEQSTDTQYF
TGTGCCAGCAGCCAAGAGCAGAGCACAGATACGCAGTATTTT
>.|TRBV7-9|few|TRBJ2-2
CASSLPPTGNTGELFF
TGTGCCAGCAGCCTCCCCCCGACAGGGAACACCGGGGAGCTGTTTTTT
>.|TRBV6-5|.|TRBJ1-3
CASRARAPGNTIYF
TGTGCCAGCAGGGCCAGGGCGCCCGGAAACACCATATATTTT
>.|TRBV6-2/TRBV6-3|.|TRBJ2-7
CASSYGWDNYEQYF
TGTGCCAGCAGTTACGGGTGGGACAACTACGAGCAGTACTTC
>.|TRBV2|.|TRBJ2-5
CASNPPWTTRWETQYF
TGTGCCAGCAACCCCCCTTGGACTACTCGGTGGGAGACCCAGTACTTC
>TRBD1|TRBV6-6|.|TRBJ1-1
CASSYPKGQGGTEAFF
TGTGCCAGCAGTTACCCTAAGGGACAGGGAGGAACTGAAGCTTTCTTT
>.|TRBV19|.|TRBJ1-1
CASSTPPSWNTEAFF
TGTGCCAGTAGTACCCCCCCATCATGGAACACTGAAGCTTTCTTT
>.|TRBV21-1|.|TRBJ1-6
CASSRGVNDSPLHF
TGTGCCAGCAGTCGGGGCGTCAATGATTCACCCCTCCACTTT
>.|TRBV5-6|.|TRBJ1-1
CASSLVGLGREAFF
TGTGCCAGCAGCTTGGTGGGCCTAGGACGTGAAGCTTTCTTT
>.|TRBV28|few|TRBJ1-2
CASRAREGLNYGYTF
TGTGCCAGCCGGGCCAGGGAAGGCTTAAACTATGGCTACACCTTC
>TRBD2|TRBV5-4|.|TRBJ2-7
CATTLAGGPYEQYF
TGTGCCACCACACTAGCGGGAGGACCCTACGAGCAGTACTTC
>.|TRBV7-2|.|TRBJ1-1
CASSLGRALEAFF
TGTGCCAGCAGCTTAGGCAGGGCATTAGAGGCTTTCTTT
>TRBD1|TRBV2|few|TRBJ1-2
CASRTGQGGNYGYTF
TGTGCCAGCAGGACCGGACAGGGAGGAAACTATGGCTACACCTTC
>.|TRBV30|.|TRBJ2-4
CAWSVPNFEAKNIQYF
TGTGCCTGGAGTGTACCGAACTTCGAGGCCAAAAACATTCAGTACTTC
>.|TRBV4-1|.|TRBJ1-1
CASSPVGEFLTPNTEAFF
TGCGCCAGCAGCCCCGTTGGGGAGTTTCTAACCCCGAACACTGAAGCTTTCTTT
>.|TRBV15|once|TRBJ2-7
CATSRVTTYEQYF
TGTGCCACCAGCAGAGTGACTACCTACGAGCAGTACTTC
>TRBD1|TRBV5-5|.|TRBJ1-4
CASSLGAGGEKLFF
TGTGCCAGCAGCCTAGGGGCAGGGGGTGAAAAACTGTTTTTT
>.|TRBV5-8|.|TRBJ2-3
CASSFLLVDGTDTQYF
TGTGCCAGCAGCTTCCTCTTGGTAGATGGCACAGATACGCAGTATTTT
>.|TRBV11-3|.|TRBJ2-7
CASSRGGRSYEQYF
TGTGCCAGCAGCCGAGGGGGAAGGTCCTACGAGCAGTACTTC
>.|TRBV7-6|once|TRBJ2-4
CASSALQGNIQYF
TGTGCCAGCAGCGCTCTGCAGGGAAACATTCAGTACTTC
>TRBD1|TRBV7-9|once|TRBJ1-4
CASSFTDRGQREKLFF
TGTGCCAGCAGCTTTACTGACAGGGGGCAAAGAGAAAAACTGTTTTTT
>TRBD2|TRBV27|.|TRBJ2-7
CASQAGGLASSYEQYF
TGTGCCAGTCAAGCGGGAGGGCTAGCGAGCTCCTACGAGCAGTACTTC
>.|TRBV5-5|few|TRBJ1-1
CASSLGAEPWANTEAFF
TGTGCCAGCAGCTTAGGTGCGGAGCCTTGGGCGAACACTGAAGCTTTCTTT
>.|TRBV12-3/TRBV12-4|.|TRBJ2-3
CASSLWGDTQYF
TGTGCCAGCAGTTTATGGGGAGATACGCAGTATTTT
>TRBD1|TRBV18|.|TRBJ1-4
CASSPGTGGARGEKLFF
TGTGCCAGCTCACCCGGGACAGGGGGAGCGAGGGGAGAAAAACTGTTTTTT
>.|TRBV10-3|.|TRBJ2-7
CAISESTGEQYF
TGTGCCATCAGTGAGTCGACAGGCGAGCAGTACTTC
>.|TRBV18|.|TRBJ2-3
CASSVSRDTQYF
TGTGCCAGCTCAGTATCCCGGGATACGCAGTATTTT
>TRBD2|TRBV5-1|.|TRBJ2-3
CASSLNGGGADTQYF
TGCGCCAGCAGCTTAAATGGCGGGGGGGCAGATACGCAGTATTTT
>.|TRBV18|.|TRBJ1-1
CASSAPGIRTEAFF
TGTGCCAGCTCCGCCCCAGGGATTAGGACTGAAGCTTTCTTT
>.|TRBV4-2|.|TRBJ1-2
CASSQEGGNYGYTF
TGTGCCAGCAGCCAAGAAGGTGGGAACTATGGCTACACCTTC
>.|TRBV12-3/TRBV12-4|.|TRBJ2-3
CASASGVDTQYF
TGTGCCAGCGCGTCAGGGGTGGATACGCAGTATTTT
>.|TRBV19|.|TRBJ1-5
CASSILQGQPQHF
TGTGCCAGTAGTATCCTTCAGGGGCAGCCCCAGCATTTT
>TRBD2|TRBV12-3/TRBV12-4|.|TRBJ2-1
CASSLGLAGEMFF
TGTGCCAGCAGTCTAGGACTAGCGGGGGAGATGTTCTTC
>.|TRBV6-6|.|TRBJ2-1
CASRLGGEYNEQFF
TGTGCCAGCAGGCTAGGGGGAGAATACAATGAGCAGTTCTTC
>TRBD1|TRBV2|.|TRBJ1-2
CASSGGQGRRGYTF
TGTGCCAGCAGTGGGGGACAGGGAAGAAGGGGCTACACCTTC
>TRBD2|TRBV28|.|TRBJ2-2
CASSLRTSGIGNTGELFF
TGTGCCAGCAGTTTGAGGACTAGCGGGATAGGGAACACCGGGGAGCTGTTTTTT
>TRBD1|TRBV7-9|.|TRBJ2-7
CAIQTGVVDEQYF
TGTGCCATTCAGACAGGGGTCGTCGACGAGCAGTACTTC
>.|TRBV2|.|TRBJ1-6
CASSGPSSWNSPLHF
TGTGCCAGCAGTGGACCCAGCTCCTGGAATTCACCCCTCCACTTT
>TRBD1|TRBV5-1|.|TRBJ1-2
CASSLNSGGTGRTYGYTF
TGCGCCAGCAGCTTGAATTCCGGTGGGACAGGGCGAACCTATGGCTACACCTTC
>TRBD2|TRBV19|.|TRBJ2-1
CASRVSGRAGDEQFF
TGTGCCAGTAGAGTCAGCGGGAGGGCCGGCGATGAGCAGTTCTTC
>TRBD2|TRBV3-1/TRBV3-2|few|TRBJ2-1
CASSQELKSGLAGPRSYNEQFF
TGTGCCAGCAGCCAAGAATTAAAGTCGGGACTAGCGGGCCCGAGGTCCTACAATGAGCAGTTCTTC
>.|TRBV24-1|once|TRBJ2-1
CATRSFRGEQFF
TGTGCCACCAGATCCTTCCGAGGTGAGCAGTTCTTC
>.|TRBV27|.|TRBJ2-3
CASSSGTRGDTDTQYF
TGTGCCAGCAGTTCCGGGACTCGAGGGGACACAGATACGCAGTATTTT
>.|TRBV12-5|.|TRBJ1-2
CASGMGRDEYGYTF
TGTGCTAGTGGTATGGGACGCGACGAATATGGCTACACCTTC
>TRBD1|TRBV30|once|TRBJ1-4
CACGQGSTNEKLFF
TGTGCCTGCGGACAGGGATCAACTAATGAAAAACTGTTTTTT
>.|TRBV25-1|.|TRBJ1-1
CASSGDSGTEAFF
TGTGCCAGCAGTGGGGATTCGGGCACTGAAGCTTTCTTT
>.|TRBV5-4|.|TRBJ1-4
CASSLGAVEEKLFF
TGTGCCAGCAGCTTGGGGGCGGTAGAGGAAAAACTGTTTTTT
>.|TRBV7-9|.|TRBJ2-2
CASSLRSSLGTGELFF
TGTGCCAGCAGCTTAAGGAGTTCCTTAGGCACCGGGGAGCTGTTTTTT
>.|TRBV7-9|.|TRBJ2-1
CASRLPTVSSYNEQFF
TGTGCCAGCAGACTCCCCACTGTTAGCTCCTACAATGAGCAGTTCTTC
>.|TRBV11-2|once|TRBJ1-1
CASSLESRAGLNTEAFF
TGTGCCAGCAGCTTAGAAAGTAGGGCAGGGCTGAACACTGAAGCTTTCTTT